The clone carrying this T cell receptor beta chain was seen only once. Recruited during active infection, patients (from Seattle) were subsequently followed longitudinally. The data originate from a study of blood T cell repertoires in COVID-19. Study at large: Researchers got acute and convalescent COVID-19 samples from the United States, Italy and Spain. PBMCs, B-cell-depleted T cells, or T cells provided the cDNA or gDNA that made up the material.

The V end was cut by 3 bases, the J end by 7 bases, with 15 bases between. Per germline, CDR1 DFQATT and CDR2 SNEGSKA (reference sequence). CDR3 size: 14 residues. Original methodology: Reference gene primer amplification in the assay estimated nucleated cell counts. Profiling relied on immunoSEQ multiplex PCR, and the TCRdb table lists in-frame clones only, not all of them. Clone size and V and J calls were adopted from that table, with D and trimming inferred from the DNA. There are over 150,000 clones in the sample; about 85% occur only once, and 5.5% to 8% lies in the top ten. The rearrangement uses TRBV20-1 and TRBJ1-4; D uncertain. The source material was peripheral blood. This TCR was sampled from an elderly man with COVID-19, enrolled during active disease. CDR3 residues: CSASPREEGEKLFF. For the CDR3, the DNA is TGCAGTGCTAGTCCTAGGGAGGAAGGTGAAAAACTGTTTTTT.